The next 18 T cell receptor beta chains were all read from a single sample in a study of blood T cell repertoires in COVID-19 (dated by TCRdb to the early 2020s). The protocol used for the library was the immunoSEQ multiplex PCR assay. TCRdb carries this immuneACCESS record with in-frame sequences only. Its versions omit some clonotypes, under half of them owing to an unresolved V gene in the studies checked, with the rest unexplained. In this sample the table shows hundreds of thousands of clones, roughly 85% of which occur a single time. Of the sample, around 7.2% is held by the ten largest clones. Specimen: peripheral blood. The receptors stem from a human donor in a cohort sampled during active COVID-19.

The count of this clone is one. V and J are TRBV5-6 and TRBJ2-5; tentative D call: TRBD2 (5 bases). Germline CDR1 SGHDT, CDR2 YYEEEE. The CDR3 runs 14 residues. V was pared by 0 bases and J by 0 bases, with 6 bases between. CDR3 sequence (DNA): TGTGCCAGCAGCTTGGGACTACACCAAGAGACCCAGTACTTC. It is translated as CASSLGLHQETQYF.

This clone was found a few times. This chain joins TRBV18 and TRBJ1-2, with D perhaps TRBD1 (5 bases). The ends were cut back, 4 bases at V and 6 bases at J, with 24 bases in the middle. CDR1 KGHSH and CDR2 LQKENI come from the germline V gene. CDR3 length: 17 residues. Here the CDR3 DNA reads TGTGCCAGCTCACTACCCGGTGAAAGGGGCCGTGTCCATGGCTACACCTTC. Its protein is CASSLPGERGRVHGYTF. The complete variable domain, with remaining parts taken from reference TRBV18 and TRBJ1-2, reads NAGVMQNPRHLVRRRGQEARLRCSPMKGHSHVYWYRQLPEEGLKFMVYLQKENIIDESGMPKERFSAEFPKEGPSILRIQQVVRGDSAAYFCASSLPGERGRVHGYTFGSGTRLTVV.

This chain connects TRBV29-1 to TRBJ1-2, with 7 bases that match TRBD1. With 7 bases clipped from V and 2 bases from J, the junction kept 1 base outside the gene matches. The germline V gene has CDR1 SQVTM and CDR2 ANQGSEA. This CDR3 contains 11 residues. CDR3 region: CSAQGNYGYTF. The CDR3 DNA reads TGCAGCGCACAGGGGAACTATGGCTACACCTTC. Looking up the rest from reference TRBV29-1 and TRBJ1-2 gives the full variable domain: SAVISQKPSRDICQRGTSLTIQCQVDSQVTMMFWYRQQPGQSLTLIATANQGSEATYESGFVIDKFPISRPNLTFSTLTVSNMSPEDSSIYLCSAQGNYGYTFGSGTRLTVV.

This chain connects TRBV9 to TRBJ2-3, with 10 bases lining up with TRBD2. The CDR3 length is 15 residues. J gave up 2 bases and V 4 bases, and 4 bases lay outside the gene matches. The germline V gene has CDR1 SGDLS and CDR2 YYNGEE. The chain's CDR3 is CASSSSGGSTDTQYF. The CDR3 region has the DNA TGTGCCAGCAGCTCTAGCGGGGGCTCCACAGATACGCAGTATTTT.

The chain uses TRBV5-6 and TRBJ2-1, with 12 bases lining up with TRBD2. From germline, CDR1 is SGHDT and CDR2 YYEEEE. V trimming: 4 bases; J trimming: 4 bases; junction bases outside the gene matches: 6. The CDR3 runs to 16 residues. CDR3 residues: CASSRRTSGVYNEQFF. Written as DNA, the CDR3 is TGTGCCAGCAGCCGACGGACTAGCGGGGTATACAATGAGCAGTTCTTC. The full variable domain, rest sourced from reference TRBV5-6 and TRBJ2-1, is DAGVTQSPTHLIKTRGQQVTLRCSPKSGHDTVSWYQQALGQGPQFIFQYYEEEERQRGNFPDRFSGHQFPNYSSELNVNALLLGDSALYLCASSRRTSGVYNEQFFGPGTRLTVL.

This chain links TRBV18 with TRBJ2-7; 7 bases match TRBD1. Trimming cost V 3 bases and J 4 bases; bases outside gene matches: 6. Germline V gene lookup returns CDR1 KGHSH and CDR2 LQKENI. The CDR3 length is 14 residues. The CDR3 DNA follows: TGTGCCAGCTCACCCAGGGACAGTATGTACGAGCAGTACTTC. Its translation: CASSPRDSMYEQYF. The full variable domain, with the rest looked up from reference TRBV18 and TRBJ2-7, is NAGVMQNPRHLVRRRGQEARLRCSPMKGHSHVYWYRQLPEEGLKFMVYLQKENIIDESGMPKERFSAEFPKEGPSILRIQQVVRGDSAAYFCASSPRDSMYEQYFGPGTRLTVT.

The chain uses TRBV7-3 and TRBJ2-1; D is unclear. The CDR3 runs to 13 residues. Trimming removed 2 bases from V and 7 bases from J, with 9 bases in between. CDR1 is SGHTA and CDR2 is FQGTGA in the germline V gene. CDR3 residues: CASSLASTNEQFF. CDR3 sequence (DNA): TGTGCCAGCAGCTTAGCATCCACTAATGAGCAGTTCTTC.

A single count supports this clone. The CDR3 sequence is CASSYSAGAVDGYTF. The CDR3 nucleotides are TGTGCCAGCAGTTACTCCGCAGGGGCGGTCGATGGCTACACCTTC. This chain links TRBV6-5 with TRBJ1-2, with a weak D call TRBD1 (6 bases). This CDR3 is built from 15 residues. With 0 bases removed from V and 6 bases from J, the gap between germline ends came to 14 bases. Germline CDR1 reads MNHEY; CDR2 reads SVGAGI.

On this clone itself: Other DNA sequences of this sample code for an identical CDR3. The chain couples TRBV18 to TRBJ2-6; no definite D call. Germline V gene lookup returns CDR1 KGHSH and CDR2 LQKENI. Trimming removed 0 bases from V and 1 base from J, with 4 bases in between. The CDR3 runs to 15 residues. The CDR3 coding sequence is TGTGCCAGCTCACCACCTAGTTCTGGGGCCAACGTCCTGACTTTC. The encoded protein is CASSPPSSGANVLTF.

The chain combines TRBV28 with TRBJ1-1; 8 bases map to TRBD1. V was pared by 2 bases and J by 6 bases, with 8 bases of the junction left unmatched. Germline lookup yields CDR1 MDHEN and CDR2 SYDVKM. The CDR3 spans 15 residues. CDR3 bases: TGTGCCAGCAGTTTAAGTATCAGGACAGGGTCTGAAGCTTTCTTT. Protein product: CASSLSIRTGSEAFF.

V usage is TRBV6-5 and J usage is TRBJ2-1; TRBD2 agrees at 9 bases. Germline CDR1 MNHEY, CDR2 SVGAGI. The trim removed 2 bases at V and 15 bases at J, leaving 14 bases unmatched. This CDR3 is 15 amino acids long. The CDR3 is CASSYRGLAGIGWFF. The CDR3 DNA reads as TGTGCCAGCAGTTACAGGGGGCTAGCGGGGATCGGCTGGTTCTTC.

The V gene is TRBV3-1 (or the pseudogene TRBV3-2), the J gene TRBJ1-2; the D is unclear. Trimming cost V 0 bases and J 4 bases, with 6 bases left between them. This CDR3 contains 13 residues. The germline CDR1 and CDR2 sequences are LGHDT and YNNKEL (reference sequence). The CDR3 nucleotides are TGTGCCAGCAGCCAAGATCAAGCCTATGGCTACACCTTC. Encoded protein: CASSQDQAYGYTF.

The CDR3 protein is CSVGRVLGGNTEAFF. In DNA, the CDR3 is TGCAGCGTTGGACGTGTTTTAGGGGGGAACACTGAAGCTTTCTTT. V and J are TRBV29-1 and TRBJ1-1, with TRBD1 as a possible D gene (6 bases). The CDR3 runs to 15 residues. V was clipped by 4 bases and J by 1 base, with 16 bases between them. From germline, CDR1 is SQVTM and CDR2 ANQGSEA.

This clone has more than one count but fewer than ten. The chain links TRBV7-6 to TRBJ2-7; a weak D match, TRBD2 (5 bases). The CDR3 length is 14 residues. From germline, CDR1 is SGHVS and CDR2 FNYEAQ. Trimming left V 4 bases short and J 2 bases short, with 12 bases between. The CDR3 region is CASSSDLSTYEQYF. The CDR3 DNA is TGTGCCAGCAGCTCGGACTTGTCAACCTACGAGCAGTACTTC. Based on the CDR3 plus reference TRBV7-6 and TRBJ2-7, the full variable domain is GAGVSQSPRYKVTKRGQDVALRCDPISGHVSLYWYRQALGQGPEFLTYFNYEAQQDKSGLPNDRFSAERPEGSISTLTIQRTEQRDSAMYRCASSSDLSTYEQYFGPGTRLTVT.

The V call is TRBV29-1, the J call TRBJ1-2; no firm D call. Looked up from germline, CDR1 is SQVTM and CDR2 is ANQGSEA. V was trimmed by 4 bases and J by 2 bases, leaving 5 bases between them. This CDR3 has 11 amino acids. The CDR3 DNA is TGCAGCGTTGGAGGGAACTATGGCTACACCTTC. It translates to CSVGGNYGYTF.

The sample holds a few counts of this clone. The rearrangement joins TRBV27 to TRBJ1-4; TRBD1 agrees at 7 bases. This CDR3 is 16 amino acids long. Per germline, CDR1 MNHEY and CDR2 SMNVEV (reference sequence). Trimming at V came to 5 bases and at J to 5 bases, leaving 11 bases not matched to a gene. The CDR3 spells CASSLTWGRGNEKLFF. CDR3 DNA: TGTGCCAGCAGTCTGACTTGGGGCAGGGGGAATGAAAAACTGTTTTTT.

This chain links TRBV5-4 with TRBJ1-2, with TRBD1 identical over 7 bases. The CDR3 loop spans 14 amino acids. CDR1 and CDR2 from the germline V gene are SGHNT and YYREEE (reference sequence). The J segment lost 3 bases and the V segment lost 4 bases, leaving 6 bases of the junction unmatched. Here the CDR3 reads CASSHQGDHYGYTF. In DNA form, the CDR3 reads TGTGCCAGCAGCCATCAGGGGGACCACTATGGCTACACCTTC.

The CDR3 protein is CAWSVGWGANYGYTF. The CDR3 coding sequence is TGTGCCTGGAGTGTGGGGTGGGGAGCTAACTATGGCTACACCTTC. V usage is TRBV30 and J usage is TRBJ1-2; D not resolved. The CDR3 has 15 amino acids. In germline, CDR1 is GTSNPN, CDR2 SVGIG (reference sequence). The V end was cut by 0 bases, the J end by 0 bases, with 11 bases between.